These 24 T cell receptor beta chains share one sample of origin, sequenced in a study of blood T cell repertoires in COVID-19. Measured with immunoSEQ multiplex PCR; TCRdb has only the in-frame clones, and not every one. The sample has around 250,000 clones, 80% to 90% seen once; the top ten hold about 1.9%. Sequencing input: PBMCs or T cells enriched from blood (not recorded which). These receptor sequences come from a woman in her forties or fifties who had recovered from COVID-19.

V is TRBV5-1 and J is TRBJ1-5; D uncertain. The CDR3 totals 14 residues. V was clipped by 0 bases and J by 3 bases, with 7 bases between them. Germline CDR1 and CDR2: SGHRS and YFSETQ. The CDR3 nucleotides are TGCGCCAGCAGCTTGGCAGGCATCAATCAGCCCCAGCATTTT. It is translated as CASSLAGINQPQHF.

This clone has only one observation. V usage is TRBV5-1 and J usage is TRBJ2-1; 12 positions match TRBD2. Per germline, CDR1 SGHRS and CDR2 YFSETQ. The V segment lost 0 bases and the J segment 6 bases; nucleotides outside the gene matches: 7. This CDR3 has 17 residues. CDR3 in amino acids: CASSLGASGRVGNEQFF. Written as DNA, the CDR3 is TGCGCCAGCAGCTTGGGGGCTAGCGGGAGGGTAGGCAATGAGCAGTTCTTC.

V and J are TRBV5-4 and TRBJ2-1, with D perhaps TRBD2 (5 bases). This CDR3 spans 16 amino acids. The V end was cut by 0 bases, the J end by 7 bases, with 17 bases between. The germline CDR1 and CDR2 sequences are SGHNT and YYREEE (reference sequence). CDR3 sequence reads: CASSLEGMRSGNEQFF. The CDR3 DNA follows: TGTGCCAGCAGCTTGGAGGGCATGCGCTCGGGGAATGAGCAGTTCTTC.

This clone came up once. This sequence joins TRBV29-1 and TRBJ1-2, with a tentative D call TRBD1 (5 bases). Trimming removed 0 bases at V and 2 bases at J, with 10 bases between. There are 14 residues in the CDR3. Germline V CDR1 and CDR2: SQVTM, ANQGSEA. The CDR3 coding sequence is TGCAGCGTTGAAGATCAAGACAGAAACTATGGCTACACCTTC. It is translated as CSVEDQDRNYGYTF.

CDR3 loop: CASSIWTGGDTEAFF. CDR3 DNA: TGTGCCAGTAGTATTTGGACAGGGGGTGACACTGAAGCTTTCTTT. The chain couples TRBV19 to TRBJ1-1, with 10 bases aligning to TRBD1. The CDR3 is 15 residues long. Per the germline V gene, CDR1 is LNHDA and CDR2 is SQIVND (reference sequence). V was clipped by 3 bases and J by 3 bases; unmatched bases: 4.

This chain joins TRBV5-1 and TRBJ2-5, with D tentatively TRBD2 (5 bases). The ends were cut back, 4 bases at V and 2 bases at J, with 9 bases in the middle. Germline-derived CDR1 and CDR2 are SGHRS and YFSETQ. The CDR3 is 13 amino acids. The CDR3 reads CASSPRGQETQYF. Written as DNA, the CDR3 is TGCGCCAGCAGCCCCCGGGGACAAGAGACCCAGTACTTC.

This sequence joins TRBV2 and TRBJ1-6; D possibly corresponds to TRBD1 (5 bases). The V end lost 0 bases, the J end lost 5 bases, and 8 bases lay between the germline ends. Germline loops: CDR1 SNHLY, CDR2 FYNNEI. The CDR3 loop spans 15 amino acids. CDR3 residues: CASSEAGGDNSPLHF. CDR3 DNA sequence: TGTGCCAGCAGTGAAGCAGGAGGGGATAATTCACCCCTCCACTTT.

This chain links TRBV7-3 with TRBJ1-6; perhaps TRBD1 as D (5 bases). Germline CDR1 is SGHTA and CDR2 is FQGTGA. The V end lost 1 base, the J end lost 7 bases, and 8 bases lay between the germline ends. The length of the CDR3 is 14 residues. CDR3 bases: TGTGCCAGCAGCTTAAGGACAACAAATTCACCCCTCCACTTT. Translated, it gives CASSLRTTNSPLHF.

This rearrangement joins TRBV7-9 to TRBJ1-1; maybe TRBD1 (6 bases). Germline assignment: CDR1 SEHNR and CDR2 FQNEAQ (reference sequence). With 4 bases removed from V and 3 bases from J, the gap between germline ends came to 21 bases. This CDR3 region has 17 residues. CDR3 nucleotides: TGTGCCAGCAGCTCAATTCTCGGGGGGCTGGGGGACACTGAAGCTTTCTTT. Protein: CASSSILGGLGDTEAFF.

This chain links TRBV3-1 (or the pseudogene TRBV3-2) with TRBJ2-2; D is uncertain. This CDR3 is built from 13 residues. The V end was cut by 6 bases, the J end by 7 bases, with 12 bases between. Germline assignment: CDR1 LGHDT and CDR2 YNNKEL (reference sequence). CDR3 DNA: TGTGCCAGCAGTTCTAGGTCGGGCGGGGAGCTGTTTTTT. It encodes CASSSRSGGELFF.

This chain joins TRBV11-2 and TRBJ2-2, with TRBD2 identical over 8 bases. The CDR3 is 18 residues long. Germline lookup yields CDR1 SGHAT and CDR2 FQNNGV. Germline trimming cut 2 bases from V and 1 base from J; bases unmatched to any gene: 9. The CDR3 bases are TGTGCCAGCAGCTTATTAGTCGGCGGGAGGAGGAACACCGGGGAGCTGTTTTTT. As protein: CASSLLVGGRRNTGELFF.

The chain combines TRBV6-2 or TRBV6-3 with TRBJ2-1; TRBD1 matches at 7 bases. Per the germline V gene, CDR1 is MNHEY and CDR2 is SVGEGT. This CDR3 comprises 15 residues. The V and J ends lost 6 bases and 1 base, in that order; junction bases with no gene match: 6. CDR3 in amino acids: CASSRQGRSYNEQFF. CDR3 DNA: TGTGCCAGCAGCCGACAGGGTAGGTCCTACAATGAGCAGTTCTTC.

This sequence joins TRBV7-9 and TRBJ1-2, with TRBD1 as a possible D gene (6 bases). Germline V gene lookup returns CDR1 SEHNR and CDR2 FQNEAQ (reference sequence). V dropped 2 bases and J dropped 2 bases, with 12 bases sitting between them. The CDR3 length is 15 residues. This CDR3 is CASSLYRQANYGYTF. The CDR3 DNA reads TGTGCCAGCAGCTTATACCGACAGGCGAACTATGGCTACACCTTC.

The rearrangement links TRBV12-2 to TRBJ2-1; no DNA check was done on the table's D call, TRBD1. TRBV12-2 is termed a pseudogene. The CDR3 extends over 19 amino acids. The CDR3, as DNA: TGTGCAAGTCGCTTACTATCCAAAGACCGGGACAGGGGGCGATGTGAGCAGTTCTTC. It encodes CASRLLSKDRDRGRCEQFF.

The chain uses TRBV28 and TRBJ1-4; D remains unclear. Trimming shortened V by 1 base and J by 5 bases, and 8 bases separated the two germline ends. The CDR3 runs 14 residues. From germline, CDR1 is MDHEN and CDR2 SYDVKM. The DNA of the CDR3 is TGTGCCAGCAGTTTATCAGTGAACAATGAAAAACTGTTTTTT. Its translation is CASSLSVNNEKLFF.

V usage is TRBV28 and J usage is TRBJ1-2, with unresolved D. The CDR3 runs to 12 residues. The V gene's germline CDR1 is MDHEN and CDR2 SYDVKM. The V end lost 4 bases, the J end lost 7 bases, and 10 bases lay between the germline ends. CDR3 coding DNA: TGTGCCAGCAGTTCCTATTCGGGTGGCTACACCTTC. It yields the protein CASSSYSGGYTF.

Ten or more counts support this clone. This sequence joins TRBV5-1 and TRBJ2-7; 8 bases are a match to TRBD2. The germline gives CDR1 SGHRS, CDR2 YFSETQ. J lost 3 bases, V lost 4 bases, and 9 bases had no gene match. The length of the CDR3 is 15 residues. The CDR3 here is CASSPQTSANYEQYF. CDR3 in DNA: TGCGCCAGCAGCCCCCAGACTAGCGCAAACTACGAGCAGTACTTC.

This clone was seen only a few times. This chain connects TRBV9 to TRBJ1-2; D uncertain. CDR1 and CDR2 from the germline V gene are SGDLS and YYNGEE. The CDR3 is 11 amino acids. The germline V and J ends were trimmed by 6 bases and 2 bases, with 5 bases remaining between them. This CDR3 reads CASTRNYGYTF. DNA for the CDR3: TGTGCCAGCACTAGGAACTATGGCTACACCTTC.

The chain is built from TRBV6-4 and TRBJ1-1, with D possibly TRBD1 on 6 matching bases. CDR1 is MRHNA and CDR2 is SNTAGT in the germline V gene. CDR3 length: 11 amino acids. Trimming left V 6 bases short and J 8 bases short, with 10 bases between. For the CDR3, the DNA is TGTGCCAGCAGGGGCACAGGGGAAGCTTTCTTT. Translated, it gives CASRGTGEAFF.

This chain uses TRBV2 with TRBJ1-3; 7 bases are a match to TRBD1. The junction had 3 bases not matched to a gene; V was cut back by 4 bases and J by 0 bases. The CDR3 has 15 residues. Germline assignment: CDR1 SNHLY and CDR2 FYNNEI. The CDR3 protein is CASSVGDSSGNTIYF. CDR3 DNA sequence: TGTGCCAGCAGTGTAGGGGACAGCTCTGGAAACACCATATATTTT. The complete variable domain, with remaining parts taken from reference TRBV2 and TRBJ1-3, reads EPEVTQTPSHQVTQMGQEVILRCVPISNHLYFYWYRQILGQKVEFLVSFYNNEISEKSEIFDDQFSVERPDGSNFTLKIRSTKLEDSAMYFCASSVGDSSGNTIYFGEGSWLTVV.

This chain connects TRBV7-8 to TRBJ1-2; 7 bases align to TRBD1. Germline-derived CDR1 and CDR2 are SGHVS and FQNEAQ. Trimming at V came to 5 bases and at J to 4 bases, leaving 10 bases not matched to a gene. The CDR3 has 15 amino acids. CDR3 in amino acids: CASSLDRAGVYGYTF. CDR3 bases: TGTGCCAGCAGCCTCGACAGGGCCGGGGTCTATGGCTACACCTTC.

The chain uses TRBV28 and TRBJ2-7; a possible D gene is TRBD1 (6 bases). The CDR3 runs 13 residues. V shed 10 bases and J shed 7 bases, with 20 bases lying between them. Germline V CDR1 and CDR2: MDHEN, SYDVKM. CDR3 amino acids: CAIIQGPTGEQYF. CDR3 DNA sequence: TGTGCCATCATTCAGGGGCCGACGGGTGAGCAGTACTTC.

The CDR3, as DNA: TGTGCCAGCAGCTTAGCTCGGACAGGGGGAGATACGCAGTATTTT. Protein: CASSLARTGGDTQYF. The chain employs TRBV11-1 and TRBJ2-3, with 10 bases fitting TRBD1. The CDR3 is made up of 15 amino acids. Trimming removed 0 bases from V and 5 bases from J; junction bases left unmatched: 2. CDR1 SGHAT and CDR2 FQDESV come from the germline V gene (reference sequence).

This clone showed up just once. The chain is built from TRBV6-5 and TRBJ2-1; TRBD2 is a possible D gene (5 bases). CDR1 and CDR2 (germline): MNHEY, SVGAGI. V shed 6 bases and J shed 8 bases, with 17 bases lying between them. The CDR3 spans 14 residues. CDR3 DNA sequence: TGTGCCAGCAGCCAGAGCGAGGGCTGGGATGAGCAGTTCTTC. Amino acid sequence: CASSQSEGWDEQFF.